The 30 T cell receptor beta chains reported below all come from one sample, sequenced in a study of T cell repertoires in cytomegalovirus infection. For these receptors, no antigen is known. TCRdb re-derived calls from the reads in MiXCR, one entry per CDR3 protein. The data hold about 360,000 distinct CDR3 sequences, with about 35% observed a single time. The sequenced sample was cultured PBMCs, obtained from culture after CMV antigen stimulation. These receptors were obtained from a human donor in good health (CMV status not recorded). Some clones in this sample may be carry-over from other donors' samples.

The CDR3 protein is CASNPLAGPSTDTQYF. Written as DNA, the CDR3 is TGTGCCAGCAACCCTCTAGCGGGACCCAGCACAGATACGCAGTATTTT. The rearrangement joins TRBV11-3 to TRBJ2-3; 9 positions agree with TRBD2. J lost 0 bases, V lost 7 bases, and 8 bases had no gene match. This CDR3 comprises 16 residues. The germline CDR1 and CDR2 sequences are SGHNT and YENEEA.

This clonotype turned up a few times. The chain uses TRBV4-3 and TRBJ2-1, with TRBD1 as a possible D gene (5 bases). Germline-derived CDR1 and CDR2 are LGHNA and YSLEER. V lost 4 bases to trimming and J lost 8 bases, with 18 bases between them. The CDR3 is made up of 15 amino acids. This CDR3 is CASSLIGQGNDEQFF. CDR3 bases: TGCGCCAGCAGCCTAATTGGGCAGGGTAACGATGAGCAGTTCTTC.

The chain couples TRBV7-3 to TRBJ1-6; D gene uncertain. Trimming removed 5 bases from V and 9 bases from J, with 11 bases in between. Germline-derived CDR1 and CDR2 are SGHTA and FQGTGA. The CDR3 runs 13 residues. This CDR3 reads CASSIGSTSPLHF. The CDR3 bases are TGTGCCAGCAGCATAGGGTCCACTTCACCCCTCCACTTT. Full variable domain (remainder filled in from reference TRBV7-3 and TRBJ1-6): GAGVSQTPSNKVTEKGKYVELRCDPISGHTALYWYRQSLGQGPEFLIYFQGTGAADDSGLPNDRFFAVRPEGSVSTLKIQRTERGDSAVYLCASSIGSTSPLHFGNGTRLTVT.

V is TRBV4-3 and J is TRBJ2-1; maybe TRBD1 (5 bases). The germline V gene encodes CDR1 LGHNA and CDR2 YSLEER. Trimming shortened V by 3 bases and J by 2 bases, and 14 bases separated the two germline ends. This CDR3 has 16 residues. CDR3 sequence: CASSQEVRDPYNEQFF. CDR3 nucleotides: TGCGCCAGCAGCCAGGAAGTCAGGGATCCCTACAATGAGCAGTTCTTC.

This clonotype was seen a few times. V is TRBV29-1 and J is TRBJ1-2; 7 bases are shared with TRBD1. Trimming removed 5 bases from V and 2 bases from J; junction bases left unmatched: 2. Germline-derived CDR1 and CDR2 are SQVTM and ANQGSEA. The CDR3 covers 12 residues. CDR3 amino acids: CSVRDRNYGYTF. Here the CDR3 DNA reads TGCAGCGTTCGGGACAGAAACTATGGCTACACCTTC.

The V call is TRBV6-6, the J call TRBJ2-5; 7 bases align to TRBD2. J gave up 5 bases and V 5 bases, and 11 bases lay outside the gene matches. The CDR3 runs to 15 residues. Looked up from germline, CDR1 is MNHNY and CDR2 is SVGAGI (reference sequence). CDR3 coding DNA: TGTGCCAGCAGTGCCGGACTAGTTCCGACGGAGACCCAGTACTTC. It specifies CASSAGLVPTETQYF.

V usage is TRBV5-1 and J usage is TRBJ2-2; D gene unclear. The length of the CDR3 is 16 residues. Trimming shortened V by 2 bases and J by 1 base, and 12 bases separated the two germline ends. Looked up from germline, CDR1 is SGHRS and CDR2 is YFSETQ. In DNA form, the CDR3 reads TGCGCCAGCAGCTTTAAGGGTATAGGGAACACCGGGGAGCTGTTTTTT. Protein sequence: CASSFKGIGNTGELFF.

This clonotype was seen a handful of times. This chain links TRBV4-3 with TRBJ1-2; D unclear. The CDR3 sequence is 13 residues long. V shed 3 bases and J shed 8 bases, with 13 bases lying between them. Germline assignment: CDR1 LGHNA and CDR2 YSLEER. CDR3 sequence (DNA): TGCGCCAGCAGCCAGATGGGAGCTTGGGGCTACACCTTC. It yields the protein CASSQMGAWGYTF.

This clonotype was picked up a small number of times. The rearrangement joins TRBV6-2 or TRBV6-3 to TRBJ1-5; D is unresolved. The CDR3 is 15 amino acids. Looked up from germline, CDR1 is MNHEY and CDR2 is SVGEGT. V was shortened by 5 bases and J by 0 bases, with 11 bases between the two germline ends. CDR3 in amino acids: CASSRGRYSNQPQHF. CDR3 bases: TGTGCCAGCAGTCGCGGACGGTATAGCAATCAGCCCCAGCATTTT.

The chain carries TRBV7-6 and TRBJ2-7, with 8 bases matching TRBD1. V trimming: 4 bases; J trimming: 0 bases; junction bases outside the gene matches: 2. The germline CDR1 and CDR2 sequences are SGHVS and FNYEAQ. The CDR3 runs to 14 residues. The CDR3, as DNA: TGTGCCAGCAGCTCGACAGGGGTCTCCTACGAGCAGTACTTC. This sequence encodes CASSSTGVSYEQYF.

This clonotype showed up just a few times. V gene TRBV7-2 combines with J gene TRBJ2-1; the match to TRBD2 covers 7 bases. Looked up from germline, CDR1 is SGHTA and CDR2 is FQGNSA. Germline trimming cut 1 base from V and 2 bases from J; bases unmatched to any gene: 2. The CDR3 is 15 residues long. The CDR3 sequence is CASSLELAPYNEQFF. The CDR3 bases are TGTGCCAGCAGCTTAGAACTAGCGCCCTACAATGAGCAGTTCTTC.

This clonotype was seen only a few times. The rearrangement links TRBV5-8 to TRBJ1-1, with D possibly TRBD1 on 5 matching bases. The CDR3 is 12 amino acids. CDR1 is SGHTS, CDR2 YDEGEE, per germline. V dropped 4 bases and J dropped 11 bases, with 15 bases sitting between them. DNA for the CDR3: TGTGCCAGCAGCGTGTTCAGGGTCGGGGCTTTCTTT. Residues: CASSVFRVGAFF.

The chain joins TRBV19 to TRBJ1-4; TRBD1 is a possible D gene (5 bases). CDR1 is LNHDA, CDR2 SQIVND, per germline (reference sequence). V dropped 3 bases and J dropped 4 bases, with 18 bases sitting between them. The CDR3 consists of 17 residues. CDR3 amino acids: CASSIPAIGGGNEKLFF. DNA of the CDR3: TGTGCCAGTAGTATCCCCGCCATTGGGGGGGGTAATGAAAAACTGTTTTTT.

The chain joins TRBV4-2 to TRBJ2-1, with 8 bases that match TRBD2. The ends lost 1 base at V and 0 bases at J; junction bases unmatched: 11. Germline V gives CDR1 LGHNA, CDR2 YNFKEQ. The CDR3 runs 19 residues. As DNA, the CDR3 is TGTGCCAGCAGCCAAGTCGTGACGGGAGGGCCGAGCTCCTACAATGAGCAGTTCTTC. This sequence encodes CASSQVVTGGPSSYNEQFF.

This clonotype was recorded at least ten times. V and J are TRBV7-2 and TRBJ2-7; D perhaps matches TRBD2 (5 bases). This CDR3 region has 14 residues. The V and J ends lost 5 bases and 7 bases respectively, with 18 bases between them. Germline loops: CDR1 SGHTA, CDR2 FQGNSA. The CDR3, as DNA: TGTGCCAGCAGCCCGGACGACTATCTCTTTGAGCAGTACGTC. Its protein is CASSPDDYLFEQYV.

This clonotype has a handful of counts. The chain uses TRBV15 and TRBJ2-2, with 7 bases fitting TRBD1. CDR3 length: 19 amino acids. Germline V lookup: CDR1 LNHNV, CDR2 YYDKDF (reference sequence). V lost 0 bases to trimming and J lost 7 bases; unmatched junction nucleotides: 17. CDR3 coding DNA: TGTGCCACCAGCAGAGATTCAGCGTTGCAGCCAGGGGGTCTCGGGGAGCTGTTTTTT. Its protein is CATSRDSALQPGGLGELFF. The variable domain in full, completed from reference TRBV15 and TRBJ2-2, reads DAMVIQNPRYQVTQFGKPVTLSCSQTLNHNVMYWYQQKSSQAPKLLFHYYDKDFNNEADTPDNFQSRRPNTSFCFLDIRSPGLGDTAMYLCATSRDSALQPGGLGELFFGEGSRLTVL.

In this sample, this clonotype turned up a few times. The J gene is TRBJ2-3, the V gene TRBV4-1, with no clear D. The CDR3 has 17 residues. The germline gives CDR1 MGHRA, CDR2 YSYEKL. Trimming shortened V by 1 base and J by 4 bases, and 18 bases separated the two germline ends. CDR3 in amino acids: CASSQALVGLEADTQYF. The DNA of the CDR3 is TGCGCCAGCAGCCAAGCTCTGGTGGGATTAGAGGCAGATACGCAGTATTTT.

About this clonotype itself: The junction and the germline gene differ at one end; a read error may be behind it. The rearrangement joins TRBV12-3 or TRBV12-4 to TRBJ1-6; D is uncertain. The CDR3 spans 13 residues. CDR3 sequence reads: CVSSEQGNSPLHF. Here the CDR3 DNA reads TGTGTCAGCAGCGAGCAAGGAAATTCACCCCTCCACTTT.

The chain carries TRBV18 and TRBJ1-6, with TRBD1 matching 11 bases. Trimming removed 3 bases from V and 9 bases from J; junction bases left unmatched: 10. CDR1 is KGHSH, CDR2 LQKENI, per germline. The CDR3 spans 17 residues. The CDR3 coding sequence is TGTGCCAGCTCACCCGAAGCCGTTGGGACAGGGGGTTCACCCCTCCACTTT. Translated, it gives CASSPEAVGTGGSPLHF.

This clonotype was seen a few times. The chain links TRBV6-4 to TRBJ2-7; 8 nucleotides agree with TRBD1. V was pared by 2 bases and J by 5 bases, with 5 bases of the junction left unmatched. CDR3 length: 14 amino acids. The germline CDR1 and CDR2 sequences are MRHNA and SNTAGT. The CDR3 reads CASSDIDRGDEQYF. CDR3 DNA sequence: TGTGCCAGCAGTGACATCGACAGGGGAGACGAGCAGTACTTC.

This chain links TRBV5-1 with TRBJ2-5; possibly TRBD1 or TRBD2 for D (5 bases each). The V gene lost 5 bases and the J gene lost 5 bases, with 13 bases spanning the gap. CDR3 size: 13 residues. Germline assignment: CDR1 SGHRS and CDR2 YFSETQ. In DNA form, the CDR3 reads TGCGCCAGCAGGGGAACATGGGGGGAGACCCAGTACTTC. This gives the protein CASRGTWGETQYF.

There are many counts of this clonotype. The V gene is TRBV7-2, the J gene TRBJ2-1, with TRBD2 matching 13 bases. The CDR3 has 16 residues. Germline V gene data show CDR1 as SGHTA and CDR2 as FQGNSA. V shed 1 base and J 5 bases; nucleotides not matched to a gene: 2. DNA of the CDR3: TGTGCCAGCAGCTTAGGACTAGCGGGAGGAGACAATGAGCAGTTCTTC. Protein product: CASSLGLAGGDNEQFF. Full variable domain (rest looked up from reference TRBV7-2 and TRBJ2-1): GAGVSQSPSNKVTEKGKDVELRCDPISGHTALYWYRQSLGQGLEFLIYFQGNSAPDKSGLPSDRFSAERTGGSVSTLTIQRTQQEDSAVYLCASSLGLAGGDNEQFFGPGTRLTVL.

The chain recombines TRBV12-5 with TRBJ2-2; a weak D match, TRBD2 (6 bases). The CDR3 has 17 residues. Per the germline V gene, CDR1 is LGHNT and CDR2 is FRNRAP. V was pared by 2 bases and J by 7 bases, with 20 bases between. The CDR3 bases are TGTGCTAGTGGTTTGCCACGGGGGACTGCCCTCGGCGGGGAGCTGTTTTTT. This gives the protein CASGLPRGTALGGELFF.

This sequence joins TRBV25-1 and TRBJ1-5; D is unclear. This CDR3 spans 13 amino acids. V lost 7 bases, J lost 2 bases, and 9 bases lay in between. Germline V gene data show CDR1 as MGHDK and CDR2 as SYGVNS. The CDR3 reads CASMVTGNQPQHF. CDR3 nucleotides: TGTGCCAGCATGGTGACGGGCAATCAGCCCCAGCATTTT.

The chain is built from TRBV6-5 and TRBJ2-1, with a tentative D call TRBD2 (5 bases). Germline lookup yields CDR1 MNHEY and CDR2 SVGAGI. Trimming pared 7 bases from V and 2 bases from J, leaving 18 bases between. This CDR3 spans 16 amino acids. CDR3 bases: TGTGCCAGCAAAGCGGTGGGCGGGCGAACCTACAATGAGCAGTTCTTC. Its protein product is CASKAVGGRTYNEQFF.

This clonotype was recorded many times. The rearrangement joins TRBV11-2 to TRBJ1-2; 7 nucleotides align to TRBD1. J was trimmed by 6 bases and V by 4 bases; bases with no gene match: 11. The germline CDR1 and CDR2 sequences are SGHAT and FQNNGV. The CDR3 has 15 amino acids. The CDR3 protein is CASSSRVGQQDGYTF. The CDR3 region has the DNA TGTGCCAGCAGCTCGAGAGTGGGACAGCAAGATGGCTACACCTTC.

This clonotype was counted at least ten times. V and J are TRBV7-2 and TRBJ1-5; no reliable D call. CDR1 SGHTA and CDR2 FQGNSA come from the germline V gene. This CDR3 comprises 14 residues. The ends were cut back, 1 base at V and 7 bases at J, with 11 bases in the middle. The CDR3 DNA sequence: TGTGCCAGCAGCTTAGAGACCTCCGGGCAGCCCCAGCATTTT. This translates into CASSLETSGQPQHF.

The rearrangement links TRBV19 to TRBJ2-7; maybe TRBD1 (6 bases). Germline CDR1 is LNHDA and CDR2 is SQIVND (reference sequence). Trimming pared 3 bases from V and 3 bases from J, leaving 18 bases between. There are 16 residues in the CDR3. The CDR3, as DNA: TGTGCCAGTAGTATTTTTTCAGGGGTGGCGGACTACGAGCAGTACTTC. Protein product: CASSIFSGVADYEQYF.

There are a few counts of this clonotype. The chain uses TRBV20-1 and TRBJ2-1; a weak D match, TRBD2 (6 bases). The CDR3 is 16 residues long. V lost 1 base and J 7 bases, leaving 20 bases between the germline ends. The germline V gene encodes CDR1 DFQATT and CDR2 SNEGSKA (reference sequence). The CDR3: CSARGPLATYRNEQFF. The CDR3, as DNA: TGCAGTGCTAGAGGACCCCTAGCGACTTATAGGAATGAGCAGTTCTTC.

The chain recombines TRBV7-9 with TRBJ2-1, with 8 nucleotides matching TRBD2. The CDR3 consists of 16 residues. Germline V gene sequence: CDR1 SEHNR, CDR2 FQNEAQ (reference sequence). With V trimmed by 3 bases and J by 4 bases, 8 bases remained unmatched. CDR3 loop: CASSFPRVAGYNEQFF. The CDR3 nucleotides are TGTGCCAGCAGCTTTCCTCGGGTAGCGGGGTACAATGAGCAGTTCTTC.